The 5 T cell receptor beta chains presented below share a single source sample, sequenced in a study of cytomegalovirus exposure and HLA in healthy donors. PCR was performed using 60 Vbeta and 13 Jbeta primers. Generated by immunoSEQ multiplex PCR, the TCRdb table keeps only in-frame clones and is missing some. This sample yields 200,000 to 250,000 clones, of which about 74% are seen a single time; 15% to 19% belongs to the top ten. The sample consisted of PBMCs. These receptors were taken from a man aged 35 to 55 in good health and CMV-seronegative.

This clone was observed a handful of times. The chain is built from TRBV29-1 and TRBJ1-2, with 12 bases matching TRBD1. The germline gives CDR1 SQVTM, CDR2 ANQGSEA. CDR3 size: 13 residues. V lost 5 bases to trimming and J lost 8 bases; unmatched junction nucleotides: 6. CDR3 protein: CSVPGQGARGYTF. Written as DNA, the CDR3 is TGCAGCGTTCCGGGACAGGGGGCGAGGGGCTACACCTTC.

The chain recombines TRBV6-1 with TRBJ2-3; TRBD2 matches 9 bases. V was clipped by 0 bases and J by 2 bases; unmatched bases: 9. The CDR3 is 18 amino acids. From germline, CDR1 is MNHNS and CDR2 SASEGT. CDR3 nucleotide sequence: TGTGCCAGCAGTGAAGCAGTTCTAGCGGGGTCGCCCACAGATACGCAGTATTTT. This encodes CASSEAVLAGSPTDTQYF.

A few counts support this clone. This rearrangement joins TRBV9 to TRBJ2-7; 7 bases agree with TRBD2. Germline values: CDR1 SGDLS, CDR2 YYNGEE. Trimming removed 0 bases from V and 2 bases from J; junction bases left unmatched: 5. This CDR3 has 15 residues. The CDR3 loop is CASSVDPGGPYEQYF. The CDR3 coding sequence is TGTGCCAGCAGCGTAGATCCGGGGGGTCCCTACGAGCAGTACTTC.

The chain couples TRBV11-3 to TRBJ2-1; TRBD2 matches 8 bases. The CDR3 consists of 18 residues. The V gene end was trimmed by 6 bases and the J gene end by 2 bases; junction bases not matched to a gene: 15. The germline V gene encodes CDR1 SGHNT and CDR2 YENEEA. CDR3 nucleotides: TGTGCCAGCAGTAAGGAGGGGTCGGGGGGGCATCCCTACAATGAGCAGTTCTTC. Translating it yields CASSKEGSGGHPYNEQFF.

The chain carries TRBV29-1 and TRBJ2-3, with 8 positions matching TRBD1. V lost 4 bases and J lost 0; bases outside the gene matches: 0. The CDR3 covers 13 residues. CDR1 is SQVTM, CDR2 ANQGSEA, per germline. This chain's CDR3 is CSVGTGSTDTQYF. The DNA for the CDR3 is TGCAGCGTTGGGACAGGGAGCACAGATACGCAGTATTTT.